This T cell receptor (beta chain) was recorded in a study of T cells after yellow fever vaccination. Study results and limitations: Some clonotypes were seen in both the CD4 and the CD8 compartments. These made up a small share and likely arose from convergent recombination.

This clonotype turned up a few times. The antigen is unknown. Germline V gene lookup returns CDR1 SGHDT and CDR2 YYEEEE. This CDR3 has 17 residues. Trimming pared 2 bases from V and 2 bases from J, leaving 19 bases between. As TCR cDNA was made by 5'RACE template switching, a universal primer site and UMIs were added. TCRdb independently ran MiXCR on the 5' RACE reads; one entry per CDR3 protein. This sample yields about 360,000 distinct CDR3 sequences, of which about 6.2% are seen a single time; approximately 16% belongs to the top ten. Here the sequenced sample was PBMCs, taken 5 days after the yellow fever booster vaccination. The chain carries TRBV5-6 and TRBJ2-5; TRBD2 might be the D (6 bases). This receptor was taken from a man younger than 45 who received the YFV17D yellow fever vaccine. The CDR3 bases are TGTGCCAGCAGCTTCGGACCCTTAGCGGTGGGACAAGAGACCCAGTACTTC. Translated, it gives CASSFGPLAVGQETQYF.